Presented here are 21 T cell receptor beta chains from one specimen sequenced in a study of cytomegalovirus exposure and HLA in healthy donors (dated by TCRdb to 2016 to 2017). Libraries were built with the immunoSEQ multiplex PCR assay. For the multiplex PCR, a mixture combining 60 forward primers for TCR Vbeta segments and 13 reverse primers for TCR Jbeta segments was used. The table comes from immuneACCESS by way of TCRdb, which keeps in-frame sequences with V and J called. Part of the clones is missing from these tables; in studies checked, under half for an unresolved V gene and the rest for unknown reasons. Here the sample has 190,000 or so clones; roughly four fifths occur a single time. The ten largest account for 1.6% of the sample. The sample comprised PBMCs. Receptors were obtained from a man in his forties or fifties in good health and CMV-seronegative.

The rearrangement joins TRBV27 to TRBJ2-5; tentative D call: TRBD1 (7 bases). This CDR3 is 13 amino acids long. Trimming removed 6 bases at V and 5 bases at J, with 13 bases between. Germline lookup yields CDR1 MNHEY and CDR2 SMNVEV (reference sequence). CDR3 bases: TGTGCCAGCAGCCGGACAGGAGGGGAGACCCAGTACTTC. Translated, it gives CASSRTGGETQYF.

The table lists this clone with a few counts. The CDR3 coding sequence is TGTGCCACGTCGGGGGAGGGGACGTTCGACGAGCAGTACTTC. Protein product: CATSGEGTFDEQYF. The chain uses TRBV7-9 and TRBJ2-7, with TRBD2 identical over 7 bases. The CDR3 length is 14 residues. Germline V gene sequence: CDR1 SEHNR, CDR2 FQNEAQ (reference sequence). J lost 5 bases, V lost 10 bases, and 14 bases had no gene match.

This chain links TRBV6-1 with TRBJ2-1; TRBD2 is a possible D gene (6 bases). CDR3 length equals 15 residues. V shed 3 bases and J shed 5 bases, with 14 bases lying between them. Germline V gives CDR1 MNHNS, CDR2 SASEGT. The chain's CDR3 is CASSDLGGYHNEQFF. The CDR3 nucleotides read TGTGCCAGCAGTGACCTCGGGGGATATCACAATGAGCAGTTCTTC.

This clone was seen a handful of times. The J gene is TRBJ2-6, the V gene TRBV5-5, with D tentatively TRBD2 (5 bases). CDR3 length: 15 amino acids. Germline loops: CDR1 SGHKS, CDR2 YYEKEE (reference sequence). V was trimmed by 3 bases and J by 2 bases, leaving 9 bases between them. The DNA for the CDR3 is TGTGCCAGCAGCTGGACTCCTCCTGGGGCCAACGTCCTGACTTTC. This encodes CASSWTPPGANVLTF.

The CDR3 sequence is CASAHRNRQSTGELFF. The CDR3 DNA reads TGTGCCAGTGCCCACCGAAATAGACAGAGCACCGGGGAGCTGTTTTTT. The rearrangement uses TRBV19 and TRBJ2-2, with a weak D call TRBD1 (5 bases). The CDR3 loop spans 16 amino acids. The V gene's germline CDR1 is LNHDA and CDR2 SQIVND (reference sequence). V lost 8 bases, J lost 4 bases, and 20 bases lay in between.

The rearrangement links TRBV11-2 to TRBJ1-1; 10 bases are a match to TRBD1. Germline trimming cut 6 bases from V and 4 bases from J; bases unmatched to any gene: 11. Germline V gives CDR1 SGHAT, CDR2 FQNNGV. This CDR3 has 16 residues. CDR3 residues: CASRINGQGGGTEAFF. The CDR3 region has the DNA TGTGCCAGCAGAATAAATGGACAGGGGGGCGGCACTGAAGCTTTCTTT. The whole variable domain, remainder taken from reference TRBV11-2 and TRBJ1-1, is EAGVAQSPRYKIIEKRQSVAFWCNPISGHATLYWYQQILGQGPKLLIQFQNNGVVDDSQLPKDRFSAERLKGVDSTLKIQPAKLEDSAVYLCASRINGQGGGTEAFFGQGTRLTVV.

The table lists this clone with a count of one. This rearrangement joins TRBV19 to TRBJ2-1, with 8 bases fitting TRBD2. Germline V gene lookup returns CDR1 LNHDA and CDR2 SQIVND (reference sequence). V lost 0 bases to trimming and J lost 4 bases; unmatched junction nucleotides: 5. The CDR3 spans 16 residues. The DNA of the CDR3 is TGTGCCAGTAGTATAGATCCAGCGGGGGCTTACAATGAGCAGTTCTTC. This encodes CASSIDPAGAYNEQFF.

CDR3 nucleotide sequence: TGCAGCGTTGAACAGGGCGGCTACACCTTC. Its protein product is CSVEQGGYTF. The chain combines TRBV29-1 with TRBJ1-2; weak D call: TRBD1 (5 bases). Deletions cut 2 bases from V and 8 bases from J, with 6 bases between. The CDR3 spans 10 residues. Germline CDR1 SQVTM, CDR2 ANQGSEA. Drawing the rest from reference TRBV29-1 and TRBJ1-2, the complete variable domain is SAVISQKPSRDICQRGTSLTIQCQVDSQVTMMFWYRQQPGQSLTLIATANQGSEATYESGFVIDKFPISRPNLTFSTLTVSNMSPEDSSIYLCSVEQGGYTFGSGTRLTVV.

The chain carries TRBV4-1 and TRBJ1-1, with 7 bases that match TRBD1. V trimming: 7 bases; J trimming: 3 bases; junction bases outside the gene matches: 8. This CDR3 is built from 14 residues. The germline gives CDR1 MGHRA, CDR2 YSYEKL. This CDR3 is CASTPYDRDTEAFF. CDR3 DNA sequence: TGCGCCAGCACACCCTACGACAGGGACACTGAAGCTTTCTTT.

The chain employs TRBV7-2 and TRBJ2-3, with D tentatively TRBD1 (5 bases). The CDR3 totals 16 residues. V was pared by 0 bases and J by 0 bases, with 10 bases between. Germline loops: CDR1 SGHTA, CDR2 FQGNSA. The CDR3 here is CASSLAIGASTDTQYF. The CDR3 coding sequence is TGTGCCAGCAGCTTAGCGATAGGGGCTAGCACAGATACGCAGTATTTT.

The V call is TRBV7-3, the J call TRBJ2-2, with 9 positions matching TRBD1. CDR3 length: 15 amino acids. CDR1 and CDR2 from the germline V gene are SGHTA and FQGTGA. The junction had 6 bases not matched to a gene; V was cut back by 5 bases and J by 5 bases. CDR3 nucleotides: TGTGCCAGCAGCCGGGGGACAGGGCGTACCGGGGAGCTGTTTTTT. It codes for CASSRGTGRTGELFF. The full variable domain, in which reference TRBV7-3 and TRBJ2-2 provide the parts outside the CDR3, is GAGVSQTPSNKVTEKGKYVELRCDPISGHTALYWYRQSLGQGPEFLIYFQGTGAADDSGLPNDRFFAVRPEGSVSTLKIQRTERGDSAVYLCASSRGTGRTGELFFGEGSRLTVL.

The DNA for the CDR3 is TGTGCCAGCAGCGCAGAGGGACAGACTAACACTGAAGCTTTCTTT. Its translation is CASSAEGQTNTEAFF. This rearrangement joins TRBV11-3 to TRBJ1-1; 7 bases are shared with TRBD1. Germline V gives CDR1 SGHNT, CDR2 YENEEA. Trimming removed 5 bases from V and 2 bases from J; junction bases left unmatched: 8. The CDR3 spans 15 residues.

The J gene is TRBJ2-3, the V gene TRBV7-2; perhaps TRBD2 as D (5 bases). Germline V CDR1 and CDR2: SGHTA, FQGNSA. This CDR3 has 13 amino acids. V lost 5 bases, J lost 2 bases, and 8 bases lay in between. Here the CDR3 DNA reads TGTGCCAGCAGCCGAGCGGACACAGATACGCAGTATTTT. This gives the protein CASSRADTDTQYF.

CDR3 in DNA: TGTGCCAGCAGCTCGGGACAGGGGGCCGGAGATCAGCCCCAGCATTTT. It yields the protein CASSSGQGAGDQPQHF. V is TRBV5-8 and J is TRBJ1-5; 12 bases are shared with TRBD1. Germline V gives CDR1 SGHTS, CDR2 YDEGEE. V lost 3 bases and J lost 5; bases outside the gene matches: 6. CDR3 length equals 16 residues. The full variable domain, completed using reference TRBV5-8 and TRBJ1-5, is EAGVTQSPTHLIKTRGQQATLRCSPISGHTSVYWYQQALGLGLQFLLWYDEGEERNRGNFPPRFSGRQFPNYSSELNVNALELEDSALYLCASSSGQGAGDQPQHFGDGTRLSIL.

V gene TRBV11-2 combines with J gene TRBJ2-1, with D possibly being TRBD2 (5 bases). CDR3 length: 17 amino acids. CDR1 and CDR2 from the germline V gene are SGHAT and FQNNGV. V lost 1 base and J lost 7, with 20 bases in between. CDR3 DNA: TGTGCCAGCAGCTTAGGATTTGGGTCAGCACGGAGGAATGAGCAGTTCTTC. Its protein product is CASSLGFGSARRNEQFF. The entire variable domain, with the rest obtained from reference TRBV11-2 and TRBJ2-1, is as follows: EAGVAQSPRYKIIEKRQSVAFWCNPISGHATLYWYQQILGQGPKLLIQFQNNGVVDDSQLPKDRFSAERLKGVDSTLKIQPAKLEDSAVYLCASSLGFGSARRNEQFFGPGTRLTVL.

The V call is TRBV9, the J call TRBJ1-1; D gene uncertain. CDR3 size: 13 residues. Trimming stripped 4 bases from V and 1 base from J, with 8 bases between. Germline values: CDR1 SGDLS, CDR2 YYNGEE. The CDR3 spells CASSNSPNTEAFF. In nucleotides, the CDR3 is TGTGCCAGCAGCAACTCTCCGAACACTGAAGCTTTCTTT.

The genes are TRBV5-1 and TRBJ2-5, with TRBD2 identical over 9 bases. The germline gives CDR1 SGHRS, CDR2 YFSETQ. Trimming removed 0 bases from V and 2 bases from J; junction bases left unmatched: 8. The CDR3 loop spans 17 amino acids. CDR3 nucleotide sequence: TGCGCCAGCAGCTTGGGGGGTAGCGGGGGCACTCAAGAGACCCAGTACTTC. Encoded protein: CASSLGGSGGTQETQYF.

This chain uses TRBV13 with TRBJ2-3, with TRBD2 matching over 8 bases. V shed 8 bases and J 0 bases; nucleotides not matched to a gene: 7. The germline V gene encodes CDR1 PRHDT and CDR2 FYEKMQ (reference sequence). This CDR3 has 15 amino acids. The CDR3 DNA reads TGTGCCAGCGCGATCGGGGGGGGTAGCACAGATACGCAGTATTTT. This gives the protein CASAIGGGSTDTQYF.

V usage is TRBV6-1 and J usage is TRBJ1-3; D possibly corresponds to TRBD1 (5 bases). The CDR3 sequence is 16 residues long. The germline V and J ends were trimmed by 2 bases and 7 bases, with 18 bases remaining between them. CDR1 is MNHNS and CDR2 is SASEGT in the germline V gene. The chain's CDR3 is CASSELTGIRRNTIYF. CDR3 nucleotides: TGTGCCAGCAGTGAACTTACAGGAATAAGGCGGAACACCATATATTTT.

This clone appeared once. The rearrangement uses TRBV4-1 and TRBJ2-7, with 10 nucleotides matching TRBD2. This CDR3 is built from 20 residues. The germline CDR1 and CDR2 sequences are MGHRA and YSYEKL. The J segment lost 0 bases and the V segment lost 0 bases, leaving 14 bases of the junction unmatched. This CDR3 reads CASSQEAASGGHPSSYEQYF. In DNA form, the CDR3 reads TGCGCCAGCAGCCAAGAAGCGGCTAGCGGGGGACACCCGTCCTCCTACGAGCAGTACTTC.

The chain links TRBV7-2 to TRBJ1-6; D is unclear. Germline lookup yields CDR1 SGHTA and CDR2 FQGNSA. V was cut by 5 bases and J by 7 bases, with 9 bases left in between. This CDR3 has 13 amino acids. The CDR3: CASSPEFNSPLHF. In nucleotides, the CDR3 is TGTGCCAGCAGCCCTGAGTTCAATTCACCCCTCCACTTT.